The clone carrying this TCR beta chain was observed a few times. As originally analysed: Estimation of nucleated cell counts was performed using reference gene primer amplification. Profiled with immunoSEQ multiplex PCR; TCRdb holds only in-frame clones, not every one. V and J calls and clone size are copied from that table; D and trimming were computed from the DNA. The repertoire has approximately 340,000 clones, 87% of them found once; the top ten carry approximately 9.4%. This CDR3 region has 15 residues. V lost 1 base and J lost 7; bases outside the gene matches: 7. Germline V lookup: CDR1 SGHKS, CDR2 YYEKEE (reference sequence). The data are from a study of blood T cell repertoires in COVID-19. Study details: Acute and convalescent COVID-19 samples came from the United States, Italy and Spain. Nucleic acid was either cDNA or gDNA, and it came from T cells, B-cell-depleted T cells, or PBMCs.

Seattle patients were enrolled during active infection and followed longitudinally. Sequencing was performed on peripheral blood. The gene calls are TRBV5-5 and TRBJ2-1, with 8 bases lining up with TRBD2. The origin of this receptor is a man younger than 40 with COVID-19, enrolled during active disease. The CDR3 here is CASSLTSGRGNEQFF. The CDR3 DNA reads as TGTGCCAGCAGCTTGACCAGCGGGAGAGGAAATGAGCAGTTCTTC.